These T cell receptor beta chains were read from a single sample in a study of blood T cell repertoires in COVID-19. Sequenced by immunoSEQ multiplex PCR; TCRdb stores in-frame clones only, minus some. The sample shows around 300,000 clones, roughly 90% of them seen only once. Input material: peripheral blood. The receptor set was obtained from a woman between 50 and 59 years old with active or convalescent COVID-19. CDR3s include the opening cysteine and the closing phenylalanine or tryptophan. The D gene is left open where the match is weak. A clone size is listed for some rows: how often the clone was seen (once, few, many), or a class if it is expanded.

>TRBJ1-1|.|TRBV2|14|.
TGTGCCAGCATCCTGCGGGGTACGAACACTGAAGCTTTCTTT
CASILRGTNTEAFF
>TRBJ2-1|TRBD2|TRBV18|16|.
TGTGCCAGCTCACCACCCACCAGCGGGAAAGGGAATGAGCAGTTCTTC
CASSPPTSGKGNEQFF
>TRBJ1-2|TRBD1|TRBV2|16|.
TGTGCCAGCAGTGAAACAGCGGTACAGGGGGACTATGGCTACACCTTC
CASSETAVQGDYGYTF
>TRBJ1-6|.|TRBV19|13|.
TGTGCCAGTAGTAGGAACAGAGATTCACCCCTCCACTTT
CASSRNRDSPLHF
>TRBJ2-7|TRBD2|TRBV20-1|11|.
TGCAGTGCTAACCCGGGGGGGGAGCAGTACTTC
CSANPGGEQYF
>TRBJ1-6|TRBD1|TRBV18|16|.
TGTGCCAGCTCACCAGGACAGGGGGCGCATAATTCACCCCTCCACTTT
CASSPGQGAHNSPLHF
>TRBJ1-5|TRBD1|TRBV28|17|.
TGTGCCAGCAGTTATATAGGACAGGGCCTAATAAATCAGCCCCAGCATTTT
CASSYIGQGLINQPQHF
>TRBJ1-4|.|TRBV11-2|16|.
TGTGCCAGCAGCTTAGTGGGGCGCGGAACTAATGAAAAACTGTTTTTT
CASSLVGRGTNEKLFF
>TRBJ1-3|.|TRBV19|13|.
TGTGCCAGTAGTATCCGCTCTGGAAACACCATATATTTT
CASSIRSGNTIYF
>TRBJ2-7|.|TRBV27|18|.
TGTGCCAGCAACTTAATCGGGCAGGGTCGAGGTCTTCGGGACGAGCAGTACTTC
CASNLIGQGRGLRDEQYF
>TRBJ2-3|.|TRBV19|13|.
TGTGCCAGTAGTATAGTAGTAGCAGAAACGCAGTATTTT
CASSIVVAETQYF
>TRBJ2-7|.|TRBV18|13|.
TGTGCCAGCTCACCAGTTCAGGGCTACGAGCAGTACTTC
CASSPVQGYEQYF
>TRBJ2-3|TRBD2|TRBV10-2|17|few
TGCGCCAGCAGTGATTGGGGGGCGGGGGGGCATCAAGATACGCAGTATTTT
CASSDWGAGGHQDTQYF
>TRBJ2-4|.|TRBV19|20|.
TGTGCCAGTAGTATAGCGGGACTCTCCCGAGAAGGCCTAGCCAAAAACATTCAGTACTTC
CASSIAGLSREGLAKNIQYF
>TRBJ1-2|.|TRBV15|13|.
TGTGCCACCAGCGAGGGATTTAACTATGGCTACACCTTC
CATSEGFNYGYTF
>TRBJ2-7|.|TRBV3-1/TRBV3-2|14|.
TGTGCCAGCAGCCAAGGAGCCGGGCGGGACGAGCAGTACTTC
CASSQGAGRDEQYF
>TRBJ1-1|TRBD1|TRBV6-5|16|.
TGTGCCAGCAGTTACTCGGTGGGGACAGGGGACACTGAAGCTTTCTTT
CASSYSVGTGDTEAFF
>TRBJ1-2|.|TRBV7-2|16|.
TGTGCCAGCAGCTTGCCACAGGAAAGTATAAACTATGGCTACACCTTC
CASSLPQESINYGYTF
>TRBJ1-1|TRBD1|TRBV15|12|.
TGTGCCACCAGCAACCGACAGGGGAGAGCTTTCTTT
CATSNRQGRAFF
>TRBJ2-3|TRBD2|TRBV4-3|16|.
TGCGCCAGCAGCCAAGATCCGGCGGGGGGGCCCTCTGAGCAGTATTTT
CASSQDPAGGPSEQYF
>TRBJ1-2|.|TRBV3-1/TRBV3-2|14|.
TGTGCCAGCAGCCAAGATCGGAGCCCCTATGGCTACACCTTC
CASSQDRSPYGYTF
>TRBJ2-2|TRBD1|TRBV5-4|15|.
TGTGCCAGCAGCCCGGAACAGGGGGCCTCCGGGGAGCTGTTTTTT
CASSPEQGASGELFF
>TRBJ2-7|TRBD2|TRBV7-2|18|.
TGTGCCAGCAGCAGATACCTCGGACTAGCGGGAGGCGCCTACGAGCAGTACTTC
CASSRYLGLAGGAYEQYF
>TRBJ2-1|TRBD1|TRBV24-1|16|.
TGTGCCACCAGTGATACCTCATCCGGGACAGGTTATGAGCAGTTCTTC
CATSDTSSGTGYEQFF
>TRBJ1-6|.|TRBV4-2|15|.
TGTGCCAGCAGCCTCCAAACAGGGAGTGATTCACCCCTCCACTTT
CASSLQTGSDSPLHF
>TRBJ2-2|TRBD2|TRBV5-1|16|.
TGCGCCAGCAGCCCGGTAGCGGGGGCGAACACCGGGGAGCTGTTTTTT
CASSPVAGANTGELFF
>TRBJ2-2|.|TRBV4-3|17|.
TGCGCCAGCAGCCAAGAAATTTCCGGCCCGAGGACCGGGGAGCTGTTTTTT
CASSQEISGPRTGELFF
>TRBJ2-7|TRBD2|TRBV5-1|16|few
TGCGCCAGCAGCTTGGTTCTAGCGGGAGGTCCCGACGAGCAGTACTTC
CASSLVLAGGPDEQYF
>TRBJ2-3|TRBD2|TRBV2|16|.
TGTGCCAGCAGTGTCACTAGCGGTTCTAGCACAGATACGCAGTATTTT
CASSVTSGSSTDTQYF
>TRBJ2-7|.|TRBV21-1|19|few
TGTGCCAGCAGCAAACTCCCGCGACTAGCGGTCCGGGTCCCCTACGAGCAGTACTTC
CASSKLPRLAVRVPYEQYF
>TRBJ2-3|.|TRBV3-1/TRBV3-2|11|.
TGTGCCAGCAGCCAGACTAAAGTCCGGTATTTT
CASSQTKVRYF
>TRBJ1-2|.|TRBV7-9|11|.
TGTGCCAGCAGCTTAGGGGCCTTCTACACCTTC
CASSLGAFYTF
>TRBJ1-1|TRBD1|TRBV4-1|18|.
TGCGCCAGCAGCTTTAAAGCGGTTCGGACAGGGGAGAACACTGAAGCTTTCTTT
CASSFKAVRTGENTEAFF
>TRBJ1-4|TRBD1|TRBV5-1|14|few
TGCGCCAGCAGCTTGCAGGGGGCTAATGAAAAACTGTTTTTT
CASSLQGANEKLFF
>TRBJ1-2|.|TRBV18|13|.
TGTGCCAGCTCATTTGACAGGCTCTATGGCTACACCTTC
CASSFDRLYGYTF
>TRBJ2-5|.|TRBV6-5|12|.
TGTGCCAGCAGTTCAGGGGTCGAGACCCAGTACTTC
CASSSGVETQYF
>TRBJ1-5|.|TRBV6-1|18|.
TGTGCCAGCAGTGAAATGTGGTCCGACAATTATAGCAATCAGCCCCAGCATTTT
CASSEMWSDNYSNQPQHF
>TRBJ1-5|.|TRBV27|13|few
TGTGCCAGCAGTTCCAGGGGCGGACAGCCCCAGCATTTT
CASSSRGGQPQHF
>TRBJ1-2|TRBD1|TRBV7-9|19|once
TGTGCCAGCAGCGACGCGATATATGGACAGGAGCCCTATAGGAAGGGCTACACCTTC
CASSDAIYGQEPYRKGYTF
>TRBJ1-1|.|TRBV9|14|.
TGTGCCAGCAGCCCCCCGGGGGGTGGCACTGAAGCTTTCTTT
CASSPPGGGTEAFF
>TRBJ2-7|.|TRBV3-1/TRBV3-2|13|.
TGTGCCAGCAGCCAAGATTCAGGGGCAGAGCAGTACTTC
CASSQDSGAEQYF
>TRBJ2-5|.|TRBV28|13|.
TGTGCCAGCAGTTTACTGGCCCAAGAGACCCAGTACTTC
CASSLLAQETQYF
>TRBJ2-1|TRBD1|TRBV19|15|once
TGTGCCAGTACCCTGGGGGACAGGGGATTCGATGAGCAGTTCTTC
CASTLGDRGFDEQFF
>TRBJ1-1|.|TRBV5-1|13|once
TGCGCCAGCAGGGTGAGTGTCGAGGGTGAAGCTTTCTTT
CASRVSVEGEAFF
>TRBJ1-1|.|TRBV7-3|15|.
TGTGCCAGCAGTTTAGGAGGGATGGGGAACACTGAAGCTTTCTTT
CASSLGGMGNTEAFF
>TRBJ2-1|TRBD2|TRBV18|18|.
TGTGCCAGCTCACCACCTCTAGCGGGGGGCTTTCTCAGGAATGAGCAGTTCTTC
CASSPPLAGGFLRNEQFF
>TRBJ2-3|.|TRBV7-3|12|few
TGTGCCAGCAGCTCAGGGGCAGATACGCAGTATTTT
CASSSGADTQYF
>TRBJ1-2|TRBD1|TRBV6-6|12|once
TGTGCCAGCAGTCCCACAGGGGACGGCTACACCTTC
CASSPTGDGYTF
>TRBJ2-7|.|TRBV5-5|14|.
TGTGCCAGCAGCCCGCCGATCGGCGGTTCTGAGCAGTACTTC
CASSPPIGGSEQYF
>TRBJ2-5|TRBD2|TRBV5-1|15|.
TGCGCCAGCAGATCTAGCGGGGGGGCTCGAGAGACCCAGTACTTC
CASRSSGGARETQYF
>TRBJ1-1|.|TRBV28|13|.
TGTGCCAGCATCACAGGGAGGAACACTGAAGCTTTCTTT
CASITGRNTEAFF
>TRBJ1-1|TRBD1|TRBV6-2/TRBV6-3|16|.
TGTGCCAGCAGTTACTCCCGGGACAGGAGGTACACTGAAGCTTTCTTT
CASSYSRDRRYTEAFF
>TRBJ2-3|.|TRBV5-5|17|.
TGTGCCAGCAGCTTGGTAGGAGGTCTACTAGTCTCGGATACGCAGTATTTT
CASSLVGGLLVSDTQYF
>TRBJ1-2|.|TRBV4-2|16|.
TGTGCCAGCAGCCAAGATCGGCCAGACGAGGGGGATGGCTACACCTTC
CASSQDRPDEGDGYTF
>TRBJ2-7|.|TRBV30|17|.
TGTGCCTGGAGTGTACGAGCTAGCGCAGTGTTTGCATACGAGCAGTACTTC
CAWSVRASAVFAYEQYF
>TRBJ2-4|.|TRBV20-1|14|.
TGCAGTGCTAGTGACCCAGTAGCCAAAAACATTCAGTACTTC
CSASDPVAKNIQYF
>TRBJ2-7|TRBD2|TRBV29-1|13|.
TGCAGCGTTGTCCCAGCGGGAAACTACGAGCAGTACTTC
CSVVPAGNYEQYF